Sequencing of this TCR beta chain was carried out in a study of T cell clones after liver transplantation. Study-wide context: Tolerance: complete withdrawal held at least one year, liver enzymes staying within twice normal. Whole-study results and caveats: Rather than being deleted, graft donor-reactive T cells may have moved into the graft.

Here immunoSEQ multiplex PCR was the method, and the copy in TCRdb shows in-frame clones only, minus some. The sample consists of about 99,000 clones, under 90% of them appearing once. About this clone: The antigen is not known.

The receptor's source is a human patient who received a liver transplant. Some T cells may be graft donor cells. The sample was CD4+ T cells from blood, taken around 48 months after liver transplant.

In DNA, the CDR3 is TGTGCCAGCAGCTCCCGGGGGCTATACACAGATACGCAGTATTTT. Amino acid sequence: CASSSRGLYTDTQYF. V is TRBV7-3 and J is TRBJ2-3, with D perhaps assigned TRBD1 or TRBD2 (6 bases each). The CDR3 has 15 amino acids. Per germline, CDR1 SGHTA and CDR2 FQGTGA. V was shortened by 4 bases and J by 2 bases, with 13 bases between the two germline ends.